A selection of T cell receptor beta chains follows, all from one sample in a study of T cell repertoires in cytomegalovirus infection. Each CDR3 protein is one row after TCRdb ran MiXCR on the reads. Among about 260,000 distinct CDR3 sequences listed, approximately 10% were seen once. Sequenced input: PBMCs. Every receptor here comes from a human donor in good health (CMV status not recorded). Some clones in this sample may be carry-over from other donors' samples. The CDR3 runs from the conserved cysteine through the conserved F or W. A D gene is named only where the DNA matches it firmly. Expanded clones are given a class, and other clones once, few, many or no size at all.

d_call	v_call	j_call	clone_size	cdr3_aa	cdr3_nt
-	TRBV7-9	TRBJ2-6	-	CASSRRGGLSGANVLTF	TGTGCCAGCAGCCGCCGAGGGGGTCTTTCTGGGGCCAACGTCCTGACTTTC
-	TRBV4-3	TRBJ1-1	-	CASSQSRVGRTEAFF	TGCGCCAGCAGCCAATCCCGGGTCGGCCGTACTGAAGCTTTCTTT
TRBD2	TRBV24-1	TRBJ2-3	-	CATSDRSGGAVDTQYF	TGTGCCACCAGTGACCGAAGCGGGGGGGCAGTAGATACGCAGTATTTT
TRBD2	TRBV7-2	TRBJ2-1	many	CASSATPGLAGGLAYNEQFF	TGTGCCAGCAGCGCCACACCGGGACTAGCGGGAGGGTTGGCCTACAATGAGCAGTTCTTC
-	TRBV11-2	TRBJ1-6	-	CASSRMRQGMAPLHF	TGTGCCAGCAGCCGGATGCGGCAGGGGATGGCGCCCCTCCACTTT
-	TRBV7-2	TRBJ2-7	many	CASSWSTESYEQYF	TGTGCCAGCAGCTGGTCGACAGAGTCCTACGAGCAGTACTTC
TRBD1	TRBV20-1	TRBJ1-2	many	CSARRQGVLFGYTF	TGCAGTGCTAGACGACAGGGCGTTCTGTTTGGCTACACCTTC
TRBD2	TRBV7-2	TRBJ2-3	many	CASSFLAGAPSTDTQYF	TGTGCCAGCAGCTTTCTAGCGGGGGCGCCTAGCACAGATACGCAGTATTTT
-	TRBV7-2	TRBJ2-1	many	CASSLARGLGEQFF	TGTGCCAGCAGCTTAGCGCGGGGCCTCGGAGAGCAGTTCTTC
-	TRBV6-6	TRBJ2-1	few	CASSPRGGSFSYNEQFF	TGTGCCAGCAGCCCCAGGGGCGGGAGTTTTTCCTACAATGAGCAGTTCTTC
-	TRBV7-3	TRBJ1-1	-	CASTLNPGSTEAFF	TGTGCCAGCACCCTAAACCCAGGGTCCACTGAAGCTTTCTTT
-	TRBV7-2	TRBJ2-1	many	CASSPRGMGGANLSYNEQFF	TGTGCCAGCAGCCCAAGGGGCATGGGGGGCGCAAACCTCTCCTACAATGAGCAGTTCTTC
-	TRBV20-1	TRBJ1-6	-	CSARFGSSYNSPLHF	TGCAGTGCTAGGTTCGGTAGCTCCTATAATTCACCCCTCCACTTT
TRBD1	TRBV7-2	TRBJ1-2	many	CASSFGQGARGYTF	TGTGCCAGCAGCTTCGGACAGGGGGCGAGGGGCTACACCTTC
-	TRBV29-1	TRBJ1-2	few	CSVEEMGWGSVGGYTF	TGCAGCGTTGAAGAAATGGGATGGGGATCAGTAGGTGGCTACACCTTC
TRBD1	TRBV20-1	TRBJ1-5	many	CSAGQGSNQPQHF	TGCAGTGCTGGACAGGGTAGCAATCAGCCCCAGCATTTT
TRBD2	TRBV18	TRBJ2-7	-	CASSPISGSAYEQYF	TGTGCCAGCTCACCGATTAGCGGGAGTGCATACGAGCAGTACTTC
TRBD2	TRBV7-6	TRBJ2-5	many	CASSLAPLAGQETQYF	TGTGCCAGCAGCTTAGCCCCCCTAGCGGGCCAAGAGACCCAGTACTTC
-	TRBV20-1	TRBJ2-3	few	CSARVPPVDTQYF	TGCAGTGCTAGAGTCCCTCCGGTAGATACGCAGTATTTT
TRBD2	TRBV7-2	TRBJ2-7	many	CASSFPSGGASEQYF	TGTGCCAGCAGCTTCCCTAGCGGGGGGGCGAGCGAGCAGTACTTC
TRBD1	TRBV7-9	TRBJ2-7	-	CASSPDRVMSYEQYF	TGTGCCAGCAGCCCTGACAGGGTGATGTCCTACGAGCAGTACTTC
TRBD2	TRBV7-2	TRBJ2-7	many	CASSLSLAGGPSFSSYEQYF	TGTGCCAGCAGCTTAAGTCTCGCGGGAGGGCCATCGTTTAGCTCCTACGAGCAGTACTTC
-	TRBV4-3	TRBJ1-3	many	CASSQGPYNAGNTIYF	TGCGCCAGCAGCCAAGGTCCCTACAACGCTGGAAACACCATATATTTT
-	TRBV7-2	TRBJ2-1	many	CASSLRRRLLDFGYNEQFF	TGTGCCAGCAGCTTAAGGCGGAGACTGCTGGACTTCGGCTACAATGAGCAGTTCTTC
TRBD2	TRBV20-1	TRBJ2-3	many	CSVHQREGQDTQYF	TGCAGTGTCCACCAGCGGGAGGGCCAGGATACGCAGTATTTT
-	TRBV7-2	TRBJ2-1	many	CASSRPPGTESYNEQFF	TGTGCCAGCAGCCGACCACCCGGGACGGAGTCCTACAATGAGCAGTTCTTC
TRBD1	TRBV7-2	TRBJ1-1	many	CASSLGQATREAFF	TGTGCCAGCAGCTTGGGACAGGCGACACGTGAAGCTTTCTTT
-	TRBV12-3/TRBV12-4	TRBJ2-1	many	CASTSDGNYNEQFF	TGTGCCAGCACCTCGGACGGGAACTACAATGAGCAGTTCTTC
-	TRBV7-2	TRBJ1-2	many	CASSIIGQGGYTF	TGTGCCAGCAGCATCATTGGGCAGGGCGGCTACACCTTC
-	TRBV6-1	TRBJ1-1	many	CASFRRGNTEAFF	TGTGCCAGCTTCCGCCGAGGGAACACTGAAGCTTTCTTT
TRBD1	TRBV28	TRBJ1-4	many	CASRLDRVEKLFF	TGTGCCAGCAGACTAGACAGGGTCGAAAAACTGTTTTTT
TRBD2	TRBV6-2/TRBV6-3	TRBJ2-3	few	CASSDGTSGAFPDTQYF	TGTGCCAGCAGTGACGGGACTAGCGGGGCTTTTCCAGATACGCAGTATTTT
TRBD1	TRBV7-2	TRBJ1-2	many	CASSLRQGNGYTF	TGTGCCAGCAGCTTACGACAGGGAAATGGCTACACCTTC
-	TRBV2	TRBJ1-5	many	CATDGVQGSKWPQHF	TGTGCCACCGATGGCGTCCAGGGCTCTAAGTGGCCCCAGCATTTT
TRBD1	TRBV19	TRBJ1-2	many	CASSIRGQNYGYTF	TGTGCCAGTAGTATCAGGGGGCAAAACTATGGCTACACCTTC
TRBD2	TRBV10-3	TRBJ2-2	-	CAISARAGGTNTGELFF	TGTGCCATCAGTGCAAGAGCGGGGGGCACGAACACCGGGGAGCTGTTTTTT
-	TRBV28	TRBJ1-3	many	CASSWTAQLFSGNTIYF	TGTGCCAGCAGTTGGACAGCTCAACTTTTCTCTGGAAACACCATATATTTT
-	TRBV5-1	TRBJ2-5	many	CASSPRDPTFGTRPSTQYF	TGCGCCAGCAGCCCGCGGGACCCCACATTTGGGACACGTCCGTCGACCCAGTACTTC
-	TRBV7-2	TRBJ1-2	many	CASSLDWGGYTF	TGTGCCAGCAGCTTAGACTGGGGTGGCTACACCTTC
-	TRBV20-1	TRBJ2-7	once	CSARWMNMHEQYF	TGCAGTGCTAGATGGATGAATATGCACGAGCAGTACTTC
-	TRBV7-2	TRBJ2-3	many	CASTSQQGPDTQYF	TGTGCCAGCACCTCCCAGCAGGGTCCAGATACGCAGTATTTT
TRBD1	TRBV19	TRBJ2-7	-	CASSRRDRLLTSEQYF	TGTGCCAGTAGTCGACGGGACAGACTCCTCACATCCGAGCAGTACTTC
-	TRBV7-2	TRBJ1-5	many	CASSPQQGLNQPQHF	TGTGCCAGCAGCCCGCAACAGGGCCTCAATCAGCCCCAGCATTTT
-	TRBV28	TRBJ1-1	many	CASSPQPRTRNTEAFF	TGTGCCAGCAGTCCGCAGCCACGGACACGGAACACTGAAGCTTTCTTT
-	TRBV5-1	TRBJ2-2	many	CASSLGGASGELFF	TGCGCCAGCAGCTTGGGAGGGGCCAGCGGGGAGCTGTTTTTT
-	TRBV28	TRBJ1-5	many	CATEGSEQPQHF	TGTGCCACCGAGGGGTCTGAGCAGCCCCAGCATTTT
-	TRBV15	TRBJ1-1	-	CATSRARSGTEAFF	TGTGCCACCAGCAGAGCTAGGAGTGGGACTGAAGCTTTCTTT
-	TRBV6-2/TRBV6-3	TRBJ2-7	-	CASSYSPRTQLLDTYEQYF	TGTGCCAGCAGTTATTCACCGCGGACCCAACTCTTAGATACCTACGAGCAGTACTTC
-	TRBV15	TRBJ1-2	many	CATSDGPLGYTF	TGTGCCACCAGCGATGGACCCCTGGGCTACACCTTC
-	TRBV14	TRBJ1-1	few	CASSQKRSWTEAFF	TGTGCCAGCAGCCAAAAACGGAGTTGGACTGAAGCTTTCTTT
-	TRBV2	TRBJ2-4	few	CASISGGAKNIQYF	TGTGCCAGCATTTCCGGGGGAGCCAAAAACATTCAGTACTTC
TRBD1	TRBV28	TRBJ1-2	many	CASSPTGTVANYGYTF	TGTGCCAGCAGCCCGACCGGGACAGTTGCTAACTATGGCTACACCTTC
TRBD1	TRBV20-1	TRBJ2-7	many	CSAPVPGQSEQYF	TGCAGTGCTCCTGTCCCGGGACAGTCCGAGCAGTACTTC
-	TRBV2	TRBJ2-1	many	CASLQRTNNHNEQFF	TGTGCCAGCCTTCAAAGGACCAATAACCACAATGAGCAGTTCTTC